Presented here are 10 T cell receptor beta chains from one specimen sequenced in a study of blood T cell repertoires in COVID-19. The assay was immunoSEQ multiplex PCR, and TCRdb's table has in-frame clones only and misses some. The sample yields about 100,000 clones, roughly 88% seen once. The sample was peripheral blood. These receptors were collected from a woman aged 60-75 years with acute or convalescent COVID-19.

This clone appeared once. The chain is built from TRBV2 and TRBJ1-1, with a weak D call TRBD1 (6 bases). The germline CDR1 and CDR2 sequences are SNHLY and FYNNEI. The CDR3 is 14 amino acids. V was pared by 6 bases and J by 0 bases, with 11 bases between. The CDR3 loop is CASSPRGMNTEAFF. The CDR3 DNA follows: TGTGCCAGCAGCCCCAGGGGCATGAACACTGAAGCTTTCTTT.

The rearrangement joins TRBV5-1 to TRBJ1-1; tentatively, D is TRBD1 (5 bases). The CDR3 length is 15 residues. V was trimmed by 0 bases and J by 10 bases, leaving 19 bases between them. Germline V CDR1 and CDR2: SGHRS, YFSETQ. The CDR3 DNA follows: TGCGCCAGCAGCTTGGGACAGTCTCAACTGATGGGAGCTTTCTTT. This gives the protein CASSLGQSQLMGAFF.

The chain is built from TRBV5-1 and TRBJ1-1, with D possibly TRBD1 on 5 matching bases. CDR3 length equals 17 residues. From germline, CDR1 is SGHRS and CDR2 YFSETQ. The V and J ends lost 6 bases and 4 bases respectively, with 25 bases between them. Here the CDR3 reads CASKAGIGVLRVTEAFF. CDR3 nucleotides: TGCGCCAGCAAAGCAGGGATCGGCGTACTGCGAGTCACTGAAGCTTTCTTT. Combining the CDR3 with reference TRBV5-1 and TRBJ1-1 gives the whole variable domain KAGVTQTPRYLIKTRGQQVTLSCSPISGHRSVSWYQQTPGQGLQFLFEYFSETQRNKGNFPGRFSGRQFSNSRSEMNVSTLELGDSALYLCASKAGIGVLRVTEAFFGQGTRLTVV.

The chain carries TRBV10-1 and TRBJ2-1; 7 bases align to TRBD2. V lost 0 bases to trimming and J lost 0 bases; unmatched junction nucleotides: 5. CDR1 is WNHNN, CDR2 SYGVQD, per germline (reference sequence). This CDR3 contains 17 residues. Written as DNA, the CDR3 is TGCGCCAGCAGTGAGTCAGCTAGCGGAGTCTCCTACAATGAGCAGTTCTTC. Its translation: CASSESASGVSYNEQFF.

This chain links TRBV6-5 with TRBJ2-1; TRBD1 matches at 8 bases. This CDR3 comprises 15 residues. Germline CDR1 MNHEY, CDR2 SVGAGI. V gave up 2 bases and J gave up 6 bases; unmatched junction bases: 6. Written as DNA, the CDR3 is TGTGCCAGCAGTTACATCGGACAGGGCGGCAATGAGCAGTTCTTC. Translation: CASSYIGQGGNEQFF.

The rearrangement links TRBV18 to TRBJ1-5; tentatively, D is TRBD1 (6 bases). CDR3 length: 14 amino acids. Germline lookup yields CDR1 KGHSH and CDR2 LQKENI. V lost 2 bases, J lost 5 bases, and 10 bases lay in between. The CDR3 reads CASSPGAGDQPQHF. CDR3 nucleotide sequence: TGTGCCAGCTCACCAGGGGCAGGGGATCAGCCCCAGCATTTT.

This chain's CDR3 is CASSLGGTGGNRGYTF. In nucleotides, the CDR3 is TGTGCCAGCAGCTTGGGAGGGACAGGGGGCAATAGAGGCTACACCTTC. V and J are TRBV5-4 and TRBJ1-2; TRBD1 matches 12 bases. CDR1 is SGHNT and CDR2 is YYREEE in the germline V gene (reference sequence). This CDR3 spans 16 amino acids. The J segment lost 8 bases and the V segment lost 0 bases, leaving 8 bases of the junction unmatched. Together with reference TRBV5-4 and TRBJ1-2, the CDR3 gives the full variable domain: ETGVTQSPTHLIKTRGQQVTLRCSSQSGHNTVSWYQQALGQGPQFIFQYYREEENGRGNFPPRFSGLQFPNYSSELNVNALELDDSALYLCASSLGGTGGNRGYTFGSGTRLTVV.

The rearrangement joins TRBV2 to TRBJ2-6; a possible D gene is TRBD2 (6 bases). CDR1 and CDR2 (germline): SNHLY, FYNNEI. The CDR3 contains 16 residues. V lost 6 bases and J 2 bases, leaving 14 bases between the germline ends. The CDR3 region is CASSEMGGPGANVLTF. The CDR3 region has the DNA TGTGCCAGCAGCGAAATGGGAGGCCCTGGGGCCAACGTCCTGACTTTC.

This clone has only one observation. The genes are TRBV6-5 and TRBJ1-5; the D is unclear. V lost 5 bases and J 7 bases, leaving 15 bases between the germline ends. The CDR3 is 14 residues long. Germline CDR1 is MNHEY and CDR2 is SVGAGI. The CDR3 here is CASSTGFPPQPQHF. The CDR3 DNA follows: TGTGCCAGCAGTACCGGGTTCCCCCCCCAGCCCCAGCATTTT.

The chain couples TRBV4-2 to TRBJ2-3; 10 bases line up with TRBD2. From germline, CDR1 is LGHNA and CDR2 YNFKEQ. The CDR3 totals 14 residues. Germline trimming cut 5 bases from V and 6 bases from J; bases unmatched to any gene: 5. The CDR3 DNA sequence: TGTGCCAGCAGCGCCGGGACTAGCGAGGATACGCAGTATTTT. Its protein product is CASSAGTSEDTQYF.